The 23 T cell receptor beta chains below come from one sample, sequenced in a study of a mutant IDH1 vaccine in newly diagnosed glioma. Time point described: week 47, end of study. Mutant IDH1 20-mer peptide, at 300 ug, made up each vaccine dose, with topical imiquimod. TCRdb keeps only in-frame clones here, not all; method: immunoSEQ multiplex PCR. The table lists about 54,000 clones, around 83% of them singletons, with 3% to 4% in the top ten. The antigens of these receptors remain unknown. Sequenced here: PBMCs, sampled from a glioma patient whose treatment included an IDH1 peptide vaccine. Every receptor here comes from a woman aged 50 to 60 with glioma.

Only a few counts were recorded for this clone. Germline is not matched at one junction end, which may reflect a read error. V is TRBV7-7 and J is TRBJ1-5; unclear D gene. Germline V gene sequence: CDR1 SSHAT, CDR2 FNYEAQ (reference sequence). There are 13 residues in the CDR3. The CDR3 DNA follows: TGTGCTAGCAGCTTCGGACTCAATCAGCCCCAGCATTTT. Protein sequence: CASSFGLNQPQHF.

This chain connects TRBV5-1 to TRBJ1-1, with D unresolved. CDR3 size: 13 residues. Germline values: CDR1 SGHRS, CDR2 YFSETQ. V lost 4 bases and J 1 base, leaving 8 bases between the germline ends. The DNA of the CDR3 is TGCGCCAGCAGCCTTCAACAGAACACTGAAGCTTTCTTT. Encoded protein: CASSLQQNTEAFF.

The chain employs TRBV5-1 and TRBJ1-1; D possibly corresponds to TRBD1 (5 bases). V lost 5 bases to trimming and J lost 3 bases, with 14 bases between them. This CDR3 is built from 14 residues. Germline values: CDR1 SGHRS, CDR2 YFSETQ. Written as DNA, the CDR3 is TGCGCCAGCAGTTTTCAGGGCCGTTACACTGAAGCTTTCTTT. Its translation is CASSFQGRYTEAFF.

The V and J genes are TRBV29-1 and TRBJ1-1; D not certain. The CDR3 runs to 14 residues. V lost 6 bases and J lost 5, with 19 bases in between. Germline lookup yields CDR1 SQVTM and CDR2 ANQGSEA. In DNA, the CDR3 is TGCAGCGTGGCCCGTGTGGGCCGCGGGACTGAAGCTTTCTTT. Amino acids: CSVARVGRGTEAFF.

The chain is built from TRBV6-1 and TRBJ1-6; the D is unclear. Germline V gene data show CDR1 as MNHNS and CDR2 as SASEGT. Trimming pared 8 bases from V and 6 bases from J, leaving 11 bases between. This CDR3 has 13 residues. The CDR3 region has the DNA TGTGCCAGCCAGGAGCTGATTAATTCACCCCTCCACTTT. This sequence encodes CASQELINSPLHF.

The J gene is TRBJ2-5, the V gene TRBV4-1; 7 positions match TRBD2. The J segment lost 4 bases and the V segment lost 0 bases, leaving 2 bases of the junction unmatched. Germline CDR1 reads MGHRA; CDR2 reads YSYEKL. This CDR3 has 14 residues. CDR3 in amino acids: CASSQDGTIETQYF. The CDR3 DNA is TGCGCCAGCAGCCAAGACGGGACTATAGAGACCCAGTACTTC.

The chain carries TRBV6-1 and TRBJ1-6, with a possible D match to TRBD1 (5 bases). Germline V gene sequence: CDR1 MNHNS, CDR2 SASEGT. V was cut by 6 bases and J by 7 bases, with 13 bases left in between. CDR3 length: 14 amino acids. CDR3 sequence: CASRHGTANSPLHF. The CDR3 DNA follows: TGTGCCAGCAGGCACGGGACGGCGAATTCACCCCTCCACTTT.

The chain couples TRBV6-5 to TRBJ2-7, with TRBD2 as a possible D gene (5 bases). V shed 6 bases and J shed 4 bases, with 19 bases lying between them. Germline V gene lookup returns CDR1 MNHEY and CDR2 SVGAGI. The CDR3 has 15 residues. CDR3 sequence reads: CASRPSGLRRYEQYF. CDR3 sequence (DNA): TGTGCCAGCAGACCCTCTGGACTGAGGCGGTACGAGCAGTACTTC.

V usage is TRBV5-1 and J usage is TRBJ1-4; perhaps TRBD1 as D (5 bases). Looked up from germline, CDR1 is SGHRS and CDR2 is YFSETQ. This CDR3 region has 16 residues. V was trimmed by 4 bases and J by 0 bases, leaving 13 bases between them. The CDR3 DNA sequence: TGCGCCAGCAGCCGGGGCGAGACAGCAACTAATGAAAAACTGTTTTTT. Translation: CASSRGETATNEKLFF.

The chain carries TRBV10-3 and TRBJ2-7, with 11 bases fitting TRBD1. Germline CDR1 is ENHRY and CDR2 is SYGVKD. With 3 bases clipped from V and 6 bases from J, the junction kept 7 bases outside the gene matches. This CDR3 is built from 15 residues. Here the CDR3 DNA reads TGTGCCATCAGTGACAATTGGACAGGGGGCGGCGAGCAGTACTTC. The encoded protein is CAISDNWTGGGEQYF.

The sample holds a few counts of this clone. This chain joins TRBV19 and TRBJ2-5; no definite D call. Trimming cost V 3 bases and J 5 bases, with 13 bases left between them. Germline V gives CDR1 LNHDA, CDR2 SQIVND (reference sequence). CDR3 length: 14 amino acids. The CDR3 DNA reads TGTGCCAGTAGTATGAATGCAGGCCGGGAGACCCAGTACTTC. Its translation is CASSMNAGRETQYF.

The J gene is TRBJ1-5, the V gene TRBV29-1; 7 bases line up with TRBD1. The V and J ends lost 4 bases and 4 bases, in that order; junction bases with no gene match: 4. Germline V gene data show CDR1 as SQVTM and CDR2 as ANQGSEA. The CDR3 extends over 13 amino acids. The CDR3 region has the DNA TGCAGCGTTGTAACACAGGGGAATCAGCCCCAGCATTTT. This sequence encodes CSVVTQGNQPQHF.

This clone was seen a handful of times. The V call is TRBV30, the J call TRBJ1-6; 7 nucleotides align to TRBD1. Germline-derived CDR1 and CDR2 are GTSNPN and SVGIG (reference sequence). V lost 5 bases and J lost 7; bases outside the gene matches: 5. This CDR3 is 13 amino acids long. The CDR3 loop is CAWRQGGNSPLHF. The CDR3, as DNA: TGTGCCTGGCGACAGGGCGGAAATTCACCCCTCCACTTT.

The CDR3, as DNA: TGTGCCAGCTCACTCGGCGGGGCCTTGGGCGCTGAAGCTTTCTTT. Translating gives CASSLGGALGAEAFF. The chain links TRBV18 to TRBJ1-1, with D maybe TRBD1 (5 bases). Germline values: CDR1 KGHSH, CDR2 LQKENI. The CDR3 runs to 15 residues. V lost 4 bases and J 6 bases, leaving 18 bases between the germline ends.

This clone was counted only a few times. V usage is TRBV6-1 and J usage is TRBJ1-4; TRBD1 is a possible D gene (6 bases). Germline CDR1 reads MNHNS; CDR2 reads SASEGT. The length of the CDR3 is 11 residues. V lost 7 bases, J lost 10 bases, and 10 bases lay in between. Written as DNA, the CDR3 is TGTGCCAGCAAGGGAGGGGGAAAACTGTTTTTT. Protein product: CASKGGGKLFF.

V usage is TRBV7-2 and J usage is TRBJ2-3; D gene uncertain. This CDR3 has 12 residues. With 4 bases removed from V and 3 bases from J, the gap between germline ends came to 5 bases. Germline-derived CDR1 and CDR2 are SGHTA and FQGNSA. The CDR3, as DNA: TGTGCCAGCAGCTCTTATACAGATACGCAGTATTTT. It codes for CASSSYTDTQYF.

The rearrangement uses TRBV7-9 and TRBJ1-1; D possibly corresponds to TRBD1 (6 bases). CDR1 is SEHNR, CDR2 FQNEAQ, per germline (reference sequence). Trimming took off 0 bases at V and 1 base at J, with 15 bases between the two ends. The CDR3 is made up of 17 amino acids. The CDR3 sequence is CASSLALRQVTNTEAFF. The CDR3 DNA follows: TGTGCCAGCAGCTTAGCCCTCCGACAGGTTACGAACACTGAAGCTTTCTTT.

The V gene is TRBV9, the J gene TRBJ1-2; unclear D gene. Germline values: CDR1 SGDLS, CDR2 YYNGEE. The V and J ends lost 0 bases and 2 bases respectively, with 8 bases between them. The CDR3 extends over 14 amino acids. The chain's CDR3 is CASSVGVGNYGYTF. In DNA form, the CDR3 reads TGTGCCAGCAGCGTAGGGGTGGGGAACTATGGCTACACCTTC.

This clone occurred a few times. The gene calls are TRBV9 and TRBJ2-2; D unresolved. The V end lost 0 bases, the J end lost 5 bases, and 8 bases lay between the germline ends. The CDR3 sequence is 14 residues long. Germline-derived CDR1 and CDR2 are SGDLS and YYNGEE. The CDR3 loop is CASSVARRTGELFF. Written as DNA, the CDR3 is TGTGCCAGCAGCGTAGCGAGGAGAACCGGGGAGCTGTTTTTT. Drawing the rest from reference TRBV9 and TRBJ2-2, the complete variable domain is DSGVTQTPKHLITATGQRVTLRCSPRSGDLSVYWYQQSLDQGLQFLIQYYNGEERAKGNILERFSAQQFPDLHSELNLSSLELGDSALYFCASSVARRTGELFFGEGSRLTVL.

The chain has TRBV7-9 and TRBJ2-5, with 7 bases matching TRBD2. The V gene's germline CDR1 is SEHNR and CDR2 FQNEAQ (reference sequence). J lost 4 bases, V lost 4 bases, and 12 bases had no gene match. CDR3 length: 16 residues. In DNA form, the CDR3 reads TGTGCCAGCAGCTCCCCCCAACGGGGCGGGGGAGAGACCCAGTACTTC. This encodes CASSSPQRGGGETQYF.

The chain links TRBV10-1 to TRBJ1-6; TRBD1 matches 9 bases. V trimming: 4 bases; J trimming: 9 bases; junction bases outside the gene matches: 4. Germline V gene sequence: CDR1 WNHNN, CDR2 SYGVQD (reference sequence). This CDR3 contains 14 residues. The CDR3 loop reads CASSVDRGGSPLHF. The CDR3 bases are TGCGCCAGCAGTGTGGACAGGGGAGGTTCACCCCTCCACTTT.

This clone was counted only a few times. The chain links TRBV4-1 to TRBJ1-5; weak D call: TRBD1 (5 bases). Germline V gene sequence: CDR1 MGHRA, CDR2 YSYEKL. CDR3 size: 16 residues. V lost 5 bases, J lost 0 bases, and 14 bases lay in between. CDR3 protein: CASSAPEGHSNQPQHF. CDR3 coding DNA: TGCGCCAGCAGCGCCCCCGAGGGGCATAGCAATCAGCCCCAGCATTTT.

The CDR3 DNA reads as TGCAGCGGAAAGACAGGGCTCTCTGGAAACACCATATATTTT. Translation gives CSGKTGLSGNTIYF. The chain joins TRBV29-1 to TRBJ1-3; 7 bases fit TRBD1. Germline lookup yields CDR1 SQVTM and CDR2 ANQGSEA. CDR3 length: 14 residues. The ends lost 7 bases at V and 0 bases at J; junction bases unmatched: 6.